The sequence of this TCR beta chain was determined in a study of T cell responses to AZD1222 COVID-19 vaccine. Overall study context: Pooling covered second doses at about 4 or about 12 weeks.

CDR1 and CDR2 (germline): SQVTM, ANQGSEA. Unmatched junction bases numbered 11, after V lost 6 bases and J lost 7 bases. This CDR3 has 13 amino acids. The repertoire was sequenced with immunoSEQ multiplex PCR; TCRdb's copy has only in-frame clones and lacks some. Seen here are more than 150,000 clones, around 93% observed once, and the top ten hold about 4.5%. Study-wide points: Females made up more of the donors, who were largely white British, and clonal diversity may have come out too low. Spike regions recognized by vaccine-associated CD4 TCRs spanned the protein, led by 160-218 and 743-854.

As to this clone: The antigen remains unidentified.

The specimen comprised peripheral blood, sampled on day 0 of AZD1222 vaccination. The gene calls are TRBV29-1 and TRBJ1-1; 7 bases agree with TRBD1. The TCR originated in an adult in good health. The CDR3 is CSVYQIRQGEAFF. Here the CDR3 DNA reads TGCAGCGTCTATCAAATTCGACAGGGTGAAGCTTTCTTT.